This T cell receptor beta chain stems from a study of cytomegalovirus exposure and HLA in healthy donors (dated by TCRdb to about 2017). About the study as a whole: According to an earlier analysis of around 600 of the donors, 150 million to 200 million T cells yielded 117 million unique TCR beta sequences and approximately 300 Gb of sequence data. Donor age, sex, ethnicity and CMV serostatus were compiled together with the repertoire data. In an earlier analysis of around 540 of the donors, high-throughput TCR beta sequencing was used to judge whether each TCR beta V gene segment behaved as functional or pseudogenic. A separate validation cohort of 100 to 150 different subjects was used in addition to the 666-subject first cohort. An early release covering roughly 640 HLA-typed donors comprised approximately 290 gigabases of sequencing data and about 90 million unique TCR sequences. A later genetic analysis took genome-wide SNP genotypes for about 60% of the roughly 670 donors and used that subset as a discovery cohort. Typing coverage differed by locus: A, B, C, DRB1 and DQB1 were typed in roughly 620-640 donors, DQA1 in roughly 510, DPA1 in nearly 610, and DPB1 in around 440. In the later analysis, no new phenotypic data were used to find candidate immune exposures; instead, reliance was placed on TCR beta sequences and their occurrence across donors. Four or five DR-DQ haplotypes were handled as single units for association and clustering because linkage in the cohort was strong. Both class I and class II loci were covered by HLA typing, at four-digit resolution. On average, over 200,000 unique TCR beta nucleotide sequences were sequenced per donor among 398 genotyped donors of the cohort, with around 19% of those sequences being non-productive. A later analysis re-analyzed previously published TCR beta repertoires from about 730 donors and added high-resolution HLA genotyping to study TCR occurrence patterns. The aim of the study was to test whether cataloging public T cell receptors could identify signatures of past pathogen exposure. Every discovery cohort repertoire had been produced on one sequencing platform. Of the approximately 400 genotyped donors, roughly 80% fell in the genetic ancestry cluster associated with self-reported Caucasian donors. High-throughput TCR immunosequencing, statistical association of individual TCRs with disease status, and machine learning were combined to predict cytomegalovirus infection status. Using immunosequencing, the study profiled T cell repertoires from 500 to 800 subjects and related those repertoires to cytomegalovirus serostatus.

As to this clone: Its antigen is unknown. Base qualities are missing; no much larger clone stands one base away.

The cohort was made up of about 610 healthy bone marrow donors. All cohort members were sampled while nominally healthy, although unrecorded immune exposures were likely present. The donor was CMV seronegative and was included in the group of several hundred seronegative cohort members. A peripheral blood sample was collected from each donor, and TCR beta sequencing was performed on peripheral blood mononuclear cells. Genomic DNA extraction from the blood cell samples was performed with the Qiagen DNeasy Blood Extraction Kit. Library creation used the immunoSEQ multiplex PCR assay. The multiplex PCR relied on a mix of 60 forward primers for TCR Vbeta segments and 13 reverse primers for TCR Jbeta segments. The CDR3 region of rearranged TCR beta genes was amplified from genomic DNA with a multiplex PCR assay. The amplified TCR beta libraries were sequenced on the Illumina HiSeq System as 87-base-pair reads. Per the authors' processing: A later analysis counted some 74 million unique TCR beta chains across the 550 to 750 repertoires, and some 11 million of these chains were shared by at least two donors. To remove PCR and sequencing errors, raw reads were error-corrected and collapsed into unique sequences using a nearest-neighbor algorithm that merged closely related sequences. CDR3 sequences were aligned to IMGT reference sequences to assign V, D and J gene segments. Each retained sequence needed at least a six-nucleotide match to both a V gene segment and a J gene segment. A rearrangement was called productive if the CDR3 had no stop codons and remained in frame with V and J, and every other rearrangement was called non-productive. Following IMGT convention, CDR3 was defined as the stretch from the second conserved V-encoded cysteine to the conserved J-encoded phenylalanine. The earlier analysis of about 590 of the donors excluded sequences that lacked an unambiguous match to a single V gene segment. An earlier analysis of almost 600 of the donors classified V segments as functional when productive rearrangements were above 56.7% and as segregating when the standard deviation between donors was above 5%. To diagnose cytomegalovirus status from the catalog of TCR beta chain sequences, a statistical classification framework was built. A later analysis assigned V and J genes by comparing TCR nucleotide sequences with IMGT/GENE-DB human TR gene sequences. Using the TCRdist pipeline, a later analysis assigned CDR3 sequences along with most-parsimonious VDJ recombination scenarios. In a later analysis, each TCR beta chain was defined by its CDR3 amino acid sequence together with its V-gene family, and reads without a unique V-gene family were excluded. To address suspected cross-contamination and a sequencing artifact, a later analysis removed 592 highly shared, low-generation-probability nucleotide sequences. For each public chain, a later analysis derived a clonal expansion index from normalized ranks of inferred template counts within each repertoire. Generation probabilities in a later analysis came from a VDJ recombination model fitted to out-of-frame rearrangements, and those results were checked against IGoR. A later analysis scored TCR-TCR, TCR-HLA and TCR-CMV co-occurrence with hypergeometric tests, applying a repertoire-size bias correction to TCR pairs. A later analysis estimated false discovery rates by permuting HLA or CMV assignments 20 times. In a later analysis, co-occurring TCRs were grouped with DBSCAN, and TCRdist sequence similarity was added when clustering was performed within HLA-allele-positive subsets. Repertoires with fewer than 30,000 or more than 120,000 public chains, plus five repertoires with anomalous nucleotide sharing, were excluded from co-occurrence clustering. Sourced from immuneACCESS, this table was stored by TCRdb with only in-frame sequences that have V and J called. A share of the clones is absent; for the studies checked, an unresolved V gene accounts for under half, and the remainder has no known explanation. For V, J and clone size, that table is used; D and trimming come from the DNA. In all, the sample holds about 190,000 clones, and over 80% of those were seen once. The ten largest clones take up 1% to 1.5% of the sample.

The paper's findings and limits, for the study overall: According to the authors, the approach could potentially be generalized to other disease states and immunological phenotypes. Cytomegalovirus status was reported to be diagnosed by the classifier with high specificity and sensitivity in both the original and validation cohorts. In a later analysis, most CMV-associated TCR beta chains were found to appear HLA-restricted, with HLA associations seemingly driven largely by CMV exposure. HLA typing was unavailable for some donors at each locus, so association tests used only the typed subset. A group of highly shared sequence variants was considered likely to be a technical artifact of the sequencing pipeline. An earlier analysis of around 600 of the donors showed that most TCR beta V segments appeared in productive rearrangements either about 87% or about 30% of the time, which broadly matched IMGT annotations. The only immune exposure information available for the cohort was CMV serostatus. In a later analysis, TCR association rates were found to vary across HLA loci, with the most associated TCRs seen for DRB1 alleles and the fewest for HLA-C alleles. A later analysis found that HLA-associated TCR beta chains were more clonally expanded and had lower generation probabilities than equally common non-associated chains. In this cohort, only TCR beta chains were sequenced, and detectable features were limited by the absence of alpha or paired-chain data. In a later genetic analysis, a missense DCLRE1C variant was associated with V-gene and J-gene trimming of TCR beta chains, and the association was replicated in an independent cohort. Assigning TCR associations to individual alleles was difficult when HLA alleles, especially DR and DQ, strongly co-occurred. Across donors, most TCR sequences were observed very rarely, whereas some public TCRs were present in many individuals. Compared with the approximately 700-donor mean, donors in an Asian-associated ancestry cluster had fewer N-insertions in productive TCRs, according to a later genetic analysis. In vitro tests confirmed that a few of the cytomegalovirus-associated TCR beta chains recognize cytomegalovirus antigens. The presence/absence analyses assumed that sequencing depth was roughly uniform across donors, and that assumption may not be true. In a later analysis, about 17,000 TCR beta sequences were associated with specific HLA alleles at a false discovery rate of 0.05. The study gave a list of around 170 TCR beta chains associated with cytomegalovirus. Because counts were too low, roughly 16 rarely observed V segments, including chromosome 9 orphons, were left out of the earlier analysis of about 620 of the donors. A further reported finding was that TCR beta sequences accurately predicted the HLA-A and HLA-B alleles for most subjects in the first cohort. Correlated functional status among segregating V segments might be attributable to linkage disequilibrium, but an unknown experimental factor could not be ruled out. According to a later analysis, parvovirus B19, influenza, CMV and Epstein-Barr virus appeared linked to several top co-occurrence clusters.

Sequenced sample: PBMCs. This sequence was found in a man aged 30 to 45 in good health and CMV-seronegative.

The nucleotide sequence reads as follows: TGTGCCAGCAGCTCCCCTCTTCGGGAAGAGACCCAGTACTTC. It specifies CASSSPLREETQYF. This receptor chain uses TRBV11-2 and TRBJ2-5; a confident D gene designation cannot be given. Its CDR3 holds 14 amino acids, cysteine through phenylalanine. Only the CDR3 DNA is retained, 42 bases long and in frame from the first base. V is reduced by 4 bases and J by 3 bases, leaving a spacing of 12 bases between them. CDR1 and CDR2 (SGHAT, FQNNGV) derive from the germline V gene.